A single sample gave rise to the 25 T cell receptor beta chains below, sequenced in a study of OX40 agonist ivuxolimab in advanced cancers. Profiled with immunoSEQ multiplex PCR; TCRdb holds only in-frame clones, not every one. In the table there are tens of thousands of clones, over 75% of which are singletons. The starting material was CD4+ or CD8+ T cells sorted from blood, obtained in a trial of the OX40 agonist ivuxolimab. These receptors were taken from an adult with an advanced solid tumor such as melanoma, head and neck, liver or kidney cancer.

A word on this clone: Other DNA sequences in this specimen translate into the identical CDR3. The V gene is TRBV18, the J gene TRBJ2-5, with D maybe TRBD2 (6 bases). The V end was cut by 2 bases, the J end by 3 bases, with 7 bases between. This CDR3 comprises 13 residues. Germline V gene lookup returns CDR1 KGHSH and CDR2 LQKENI. The CDR3 DNA sequence: TGTGCCAGCTCACCATCGGGGGAAGAGACCCAGTACTTC. It is translated as CASSPSGEETQYF.

The chain is built from TRBV2 and TRBJ2-1; weak D call: TRBD2 (5 bases). CDR1 SNHLY and CDR2 FYNNEI come from the germline V gene. The V end was cut by 2 bases, the J end by 7 bases, with 9 bases between. CDR3 length equals 13 residues. The CDR3 sequence: CASSETSSNEQFF. The CDR3 nucleotides read TGTGCCAGCAGTGAAACTAGTTCTAATGAGCAGTTCTTC.

The chain combines TRBV5-1 with TRBJ1-5; D not resolved. Trimming took off 4 bases at V and 3 bases at J, with 14 bases between the two ends. CDR1 and CDR2 (germline): SGHRS, YFSETQ. CDR3 length: 15 amino acids. In DNA form, the CDR3 reads TGCGCCAGCAGCCCTGTACCCGGCCACAATCAGCCCCAGCATTTT. Its protein is CASSPVPGHNQPQHF.

This chain uses TRBV5-6 with TRBJ2-5; TRBD1 matches 10 bases. Germline-derived CDR1 and CDR2 are SGHDT and YYEEEE. V was pared by 2 bases and J by 5 bases, with 12 bases of the junction left unmatched. The CDR3 runs 17 residues. The CDR3: CASSLHSTGGLSETQYF. The DNA of the CDR3 is TGTGCCAGCAGCTTACATTCGACAGGGGGCTTATCGGAGACCCAGTACTTC.

The chain employs TRBV19 and TRBJ2-7, with 8 bases identical to TRBD2. In germline, CDR1 is LNHDA, CDR2 SQIVND (reference sequence). V trimming: 3 bases; J trimming: 3 bases; junction bases outside the gene matches: 7. The CDR3 runs to 15 residues. The CDR3 here is CASSIGAGGFYEQYF. For the CDR3, the DNA is TGTGCCAGTAGTATCGGGGCGGGAGGTTTCTACGAGCAGTACTTC.

The chain employs TRBV7-9 and TRBJ1-2, with 10 bases matching TRBD1. In germline, CDR1 is SEHNR, CDR2 FQNEAQ (reference sequence). The CDR3 extends over 13 amino acids. J lost 14 bases, V lost 2 bases, and 8 bases had no gene match. Written as DNA, the CDR3 is TGTGCCAGCAGCTTAACGGCAGGACAGGGGGGGACCTTC. It translates to CASSLTAGQGGTF.

The chain uses TRBV5-1 and TRBJ2-3, with TRBD1 matching 9 bases. Trimming at V came to 2 bases and at J to 3 bases, leaving 7 bases not matched to a gene. The CDR3 has 16 amino acids. The germline V gene has CDR1 SGHRS and CDR2 YFSETQ. The CDR3 spells CASSLPGQGRTDTQYF. The CDR3 DNA sequence: TGCGCCAGCAGCTTACCGGGACAGGGTAGGACAGATACGCAGTATTTT.

The chain has TRBV28 and TRBJ1-4; no definite D call. Germline V gene lookup returns CDR1 MDHEN and CDR2 SYDVKM. V gave up 1 base and J gave up 0 bases, with 9 bases separating them. The CDR3 totals 16 residues. CDR3 loop: CASSLYSTATNEKLFF. The CDR3 coding sequence is TGTGCCAGCAGTTTATACTCAACAGCAACTAATGAAAAACTGTTTTTT.

The chain employs TRBV7-9 and TRBJ2-3; D is tentatively TRBD1 or TRBD2 (6 bases each). V was pared by 2 bases and J by 7 bases, with 10 bases between. Germline-derived CDR1 and CDR2 are SEHNR and FQNEAQ (reference sequence). The CDR3 sequence is 13 residues long. The CDR3 region is CASSLYGGYTQYF. The CDR3 nucleotides read TGTGCCAGCAGCTTATACGGGGGCTATACGCAGTATTTT. Drawing the rest from reference TRBV7-9 and TRBJ2-3, the complete variable domain is DTGVSQNPRHKITKRGQNVTFRCDPISEHNRLYWYRQTLGQGPEFLTYFQNEAQLEKSRLLSDRFSAERPKGSFSTLEIQRTEQGDSAMYLCASSLYGGYTQYFGPGTRLTVL.

The chain is built from TRBV7-2 and TRBJ2-1; perhaps TRBD2 as D (6 bases). The CDR3 runs 16 residues. Germline CDR1 is SGHTA and CDR2 is FQGNSA. Trimming removed 2 bases at V and 6 bases at J, with 17 bases between. In DNA, the CDR3 is TGTGCCAGCAGCTTAATCGGGAGTCAGTCCGCCAATGAGCAGTTCTTC. It specifies CASSLIGSQSANEQFF.

Here the CDR3 reads CASSPGGMRSYNEQFF. Here the CDR3 DNA reads TGTGCCAGCAGTCCAGGGGGCATGAGGTCCTACAATGAGCAGTTCTTC. The chain links TRBV7-9 to TRBJ2-1, with 8 bases aligning to TRBD1. Germline V gene sequence: CDR1 SEHNR, CDR2 FQNEAQ (reference sequence). The CDR3 covers 16 residues. Unmatched junction bases numbered 8, after V lost 6 bases and J lost 1 base.

The CDR3 DNA follows: TGTGCCAGCAGCCGACAGGGATCTAGCACAGATACGCAGTATTTT. Amino acid sequence: CASSRQGSSTDTQYF. J is TRBJ2-3 and V is TRBV11-3; TRBD1 matches at 7 bases. The CDR3 runs 15 residues. The germline CDR1 and CDR2 sequences are SGHNT and YENEEA. V was pared by 5 bases and J by 0 bases, with 5 bases of the junction left unmatched.

V usage is TRBV5-1 and J usage is TRBJ2-2, with D possibly being TRBD1 (5 bases). Trimming took off 0 bases at V and 5 bases at J, with 11 bases between the two ends. There are 15 residues in the CDR3. The germline gives CDR1 SGHRS, CDR2 YFSETQ. The CDR3 nucleotides are TGCGCCAGCAGCTTGGAGCAGGGAAGGACCGGGGAGCTGTTTTTT. It codes for CASSLEQGRTGELFF.

This clone has just a few counts. This chain links TRBV18 with TRBJ1-3; no clear D gene. Germline lookup yields CDR1 KGHSH and CDR2 LQKENI. The CDR3 extends over 14 amino acids. Trimming cost V 5 bases and J 4 bases, with 12 bases left between them. CDR3 sequence: CASSEYDRGNTIYF. CDR3 bases: TGTGCCAGCTCAGAATACGACCGCGGAAACACCATATATTTT.

The chain is built from TRBV7-3 and TRBJ2-1, with D unresolved. This CDR3 has 14 amino acids. Trimming cost V 5 bases and J 8 bases, with 16 bases left between them. Per germline, CDR1 SGHTA and CDR2 FQGTGA. In DNA, the CDR3 is TGTGCCAGCAGCCGCCGGCCGTCATGGGATGAGCAGTTCTTC. Encoded protein: CASSRRPSWDEQFF.

In DNA, the CDR3 is TGTGCCAGCAGCGTAGGGGGAGGAGTTACCCAAGAGACCCAGTACTTC. Amino acids: CASSVGGGVTQETQYF. The J gene is TRBJ2-5, the V gene TRBV9, with D possibly being TRBD2 (6 bases). Germline V gives CDR1 SGDLS, CDR2 YYNGEE. This CDR3 has 16 amino acids. Trimming shortened V by 0 bases and J by 1 base, and 13 bases separated the two germline ends. Drawing the rest from reference TRBV9 and TRBJ2-5, the complete variable domain is DSGVTQTPKHLITATGQRVTLRCSPRSGDLSVYWYQQSLDQGLQFLIQYYNGEERAKGNILERFSAQQFPDLHSELNLSSLELGDSALYFCASSVGGGVTQETQYFGPGTRLLVL.

This clone was seen a few times. The chain joins TRBV18 to TRBJ2-2; 7 nucleotides align to TRBD1. The CDR3 runs to 15 residues. After removal of 6 bases from V and 3 bases from J, the junction contained 7 bases not matched to a gene. From germline, CDR1 is KGHSH and CDR2 LQKENI. The CDR3, as DNA: TGTGCCAGCTCGTCCAACAGGGGAGACACCGGGGAGCTGTTTTTT. Its translation: CASSSNRGDTGELFF.

The rearrangement joins TRBV7-8 to TRBJ1-1, with TRBD1 as a possible D gene (5 bases). CDR3 length: 16 amino acids. V gave up 4 bases and J gave up 4 bases, with 19 bases separating them. CDR1 and CDR2 (germline): SGHVS, FQNEAQ. This chain's CDR3 is CASSSNTRAGGTEAFF. CDR3 DNA sequence: TGTGCCAGCAGCTCAAATACAAGGGCGGGGGGCACTGAAGCTTTCTTT.

A note on this clone: This sample also contains other DNA sequences that code for the same CDR3. This chain uses TRBV5-1 with TRBJ1-1; no clear D gene. This CDR3 region has 13 residues. Germline CDR1 and CDR2: SGHRS and YFSETQ. V shed 2 bases and J shed 1 base, with 6 bases lying between them. DNA of the CDR3: TGCGCCAGCAGCTTTGGAGGGAACACTGAAGCTTTCTTT. Translated, it gives CASSFGGNTEAFF.

The rearrangement uses TRBV5-1 and TRBJ2-2, with D uncertain. Germline CDR1 is SGHRS and CDR2 is YFSETQ. The CDR3 has 13 amino acids. Between the trimmed V and J ends, which lost 0 bases and 9 bases, there was a span of 9 bases. CDR3 bases: TGCGCCAGCAGCTTGGGAGTCGGACGGGAGCTGTTTTTT. Encoded protein: CASSLGVGRELFF.

This clone was seen just once. The rearrangement links TRBV6-4 to TRBJ1-4; a possible D gene is TRBD1 (5 bases). The CDR3 runs 17 residues. The V gene's germline CDR1 is MRHNA and CDR2 SNTAGT. V was pared by 0 bases and J by 8 bases, with 19 bases between. The CDR3 nucleotides read TGTGCCAGCAGTGACTCAAGTTACTCGGGGGGATACGAAAAACTGTTTTTT. Encoded protein: CASSDSSYSGGYEKLFF.

This chain joins TRBV9 and TRBJ1-2; D call uncertain. The CDR3 sequence is 14 residues long. V lost 4 bases, J lost 5 bases, and 15 bases lay in between. The germline V gene has CDR1 SGDLS and CDR2 YYNGEE. The CDR3, as DNA: TGTGCCAGCAGCTTAGGGAAGCCGGGTTATGGCTACACCTTC. It is translated as CASSLGKPGYGYTF.

This chain joins TRBV28 and TRBJ1-5; no firm D call. Trimming stripped 1 base from V and 7 bases from J, with 14 bases between. The CDR3 spans 15 residues. Germline CDR1 reads MDHEN; CDR2 reads SYDVKM. The CDR3 nucleotides read TGTGCCAGCAGTTTATCTGGTATTCGGAACCAGCCCCAGCATTTT. Translating gives CASSLSGIRNQPQHF.

This clone was detected only a few times. The rearrangement uses TRBV6-5 and TRBJ2-1, with 9 bases aligning to TRBD1. The CDR3 runs to 13 residues. Germline values: CDR1 MNHEY, CDR2 SVGAGI. V gave up 6 bases and J gave up 7 bases; unmatched junction bases: 4. The CDR3 bases are TGTGCCAGCAGACCTGGACAGGGGAATGAGCAGTTCTTC. Its translation: CASRPGQGNEQFF.

The V gene is TRBV4-3, the J gene TRBJ2-3; no definite D call. The germline V gene has CDR1 LGHNA and CDR2 YSLEER. The CDR3 is 14 residues long. V lost 4 bases, J lost 9 bases, and 17 bases lay in between. CDR3 protein: CASSRNWDGLTQYF. The DNA of the CDR3 is TGCGCCAGCAGCCGAAACTGGGATGGGCTCACGCAGTATTTT.